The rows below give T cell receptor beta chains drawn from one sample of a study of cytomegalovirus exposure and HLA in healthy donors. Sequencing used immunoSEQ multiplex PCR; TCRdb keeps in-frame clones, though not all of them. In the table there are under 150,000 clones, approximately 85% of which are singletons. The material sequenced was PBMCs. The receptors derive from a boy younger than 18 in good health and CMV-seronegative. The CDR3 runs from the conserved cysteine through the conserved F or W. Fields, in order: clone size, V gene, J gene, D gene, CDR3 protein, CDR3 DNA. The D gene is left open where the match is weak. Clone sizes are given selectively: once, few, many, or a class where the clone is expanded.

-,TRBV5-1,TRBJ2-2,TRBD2,CASSQGLATNTGELFF,TGCGCCAGCAGCCAGGGACTAGCGACGAACACCGGGGAGCTGTTTTTT
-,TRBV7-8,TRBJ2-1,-,CASSPSRGPTGNEQFF,TGTGCCAGCAGCCCATCCCGCGGCCCCACTGGCAATGAGCAGTTCTTC
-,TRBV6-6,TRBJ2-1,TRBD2,CASSPSGGGEQFF,TGTGCCAGCAGTCCCAGTGGCGGGGGTGAGCAGTTCTTC
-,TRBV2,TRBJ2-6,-,CASSELGAVAGANVLTF,TGTGCCAGCAGTGAACTGGGGGCTGTGGCTGGGGCCAACGTCCTGACTTTC
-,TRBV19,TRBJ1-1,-,CASRGQGFRNTEAFF,TGTGCCAGTAGGGGTCAGGGGTTTCGGAACACTGAAGCTTTCTTT
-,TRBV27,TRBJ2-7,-,CASSLGLNYEQYF,TGTGCCAGCAGTCTGGGGCTCAACTACGAGCAGTACTTC
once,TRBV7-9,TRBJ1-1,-,CASTLDFGGAFF,TGTGCCAGCACCCTCGATTTCGGGGGAGCTTTCTTT
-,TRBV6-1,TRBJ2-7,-,CASSYQGPYEQYF,TGTGCCAGCAGTTATCAGGGCCCCTACGAGCAGTACTTC
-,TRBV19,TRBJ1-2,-,CASSPSQVINYGYTF,TGTGCCAGTAGTCCGTCACAGGTGATTAACTATGGCTACACCTTC
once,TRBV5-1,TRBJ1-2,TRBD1,CASSTGQAQVLGGYTF,TGCGCCAGCAGCACCGGACAGGCGCAAGTATTGGGAGGCTACACCTTC
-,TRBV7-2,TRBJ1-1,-,CASSLAVRVNTEAFF,TGTGCCAGCAGCTTAGCGGTGAGAGTGAACACTGAAGCTTTCTTT
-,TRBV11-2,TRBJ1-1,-,CASSLVGREAFF,TGTGCCAGCAGCTTAGTGGGCCGTGAAGCTTTCTTT
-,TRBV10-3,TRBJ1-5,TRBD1,CAISDLGGGQPQHF,TGTGCCATCAGTGATTTAGGGGGCGGACAGCCCCAGCATTTT
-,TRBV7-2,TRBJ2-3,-,CASSLVSGSPTDTQYF,TGTGCCAGCAGCTTAGTTAGCGGATCTCCCACAGATACGCAGTATTTT
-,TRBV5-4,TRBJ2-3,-,CASSLVRSNTDTQYF,TGTGCCAGCAGCTTGGTTAGGAGTAACACAGATACGCAGTATTTT
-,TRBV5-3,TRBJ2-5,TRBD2,CAGKWGLAAYQETQYF,TGTGCCGGAAAATGGGGACTAGCGGCGTACCAAGAGACCCAGTACTTC
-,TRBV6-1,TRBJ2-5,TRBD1,CASRGDRGDETQYF,TGTGCCAGCAGGGGGGACAGGGGGGACGAGACCCAGTACTTC
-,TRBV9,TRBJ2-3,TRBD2,CASSLGGGGTDTQYF,TGTGCCAGCAGCTTGGGCGGGGGGGGCACAGATACGCAGTATTTT
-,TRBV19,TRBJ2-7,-,CASSVLRGYEQYF,TGTGCCAGTAGTGTACTCAGGGGCTACGAGCAGTACTTC
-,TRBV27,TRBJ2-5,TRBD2,CASSLFREAKTQYF,TGTGCCAGCAGTTTATTTCGGGAGGCCAAGACCCAGTACTTC
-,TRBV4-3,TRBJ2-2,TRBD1,CASRTGTGGSGELFF,TGCGCCAGCAGAACCGGGACAGGGGGCTCCGGGGAGCTGTTTTTT
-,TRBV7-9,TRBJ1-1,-,CASSLGGKMNTEAFF,TGTGCCAGCAGCTTAGGCGGAAAAATGAACACTGAAGCTTTCTTT
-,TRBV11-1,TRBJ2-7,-,CASSQWTVHEQYF,TGTGCCAGCAGCCAATGGACAGTCCACGAGCAGTACTTC
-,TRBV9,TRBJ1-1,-,CASSVATGGPTEAFF,TGTGCCAGCAGCGTAGCTACCGGGGGGCCCACTGAAGCTTTCTTT
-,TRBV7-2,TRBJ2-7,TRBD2,CASSSSGGKNEQYF,TGTGCCAGCAGCTCAAGCGGGGGTAAAAACGAGCAGTACTTC
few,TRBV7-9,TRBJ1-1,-,CASSWGETEAFF,TGTGCCAGCAGCTGGGGGGAGACTGAAGCTTTCTTT
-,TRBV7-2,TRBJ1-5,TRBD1,CASSSRGFQPQHF,TGTGCCAGCAGCTCCAGGGGGTTTCAGCCCCAGCATTTT
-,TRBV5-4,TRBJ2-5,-,CASSLVGRGGQETQYF,TGTGCCAGCAGCTTGGTTGGCAGGGGTGGACAAGAGACCCAGTACTTC
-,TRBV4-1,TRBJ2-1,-,CASSTTLGYNEQFF,TGCGCCAGCAGCACCACACTAGGCTACAATGAGCAGTTCTTC
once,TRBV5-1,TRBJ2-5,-,CASSLSVSRETQYF,TGCGCCAGCAGCTTGTCGGTTAGTCGAGAGACCCAGTACTTC
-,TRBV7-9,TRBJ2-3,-,CASSLASGSTDTQYF,TGTGCCAGCAGCTTAGCTAGCGGAAGCACAGATACGCAGTATTTT
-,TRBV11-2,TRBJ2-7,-,CASSSTQRAYEQYF,TGTGCCAGCAGCTCTACACAGAGAGCCTACGAGCAGTACTTC
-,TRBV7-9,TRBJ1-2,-,CASSLEGGNYGYTF,TGTGCCAGCAGCTTAGAGGGGGGGAACTATGGCTACACCTTC
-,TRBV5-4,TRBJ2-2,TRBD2,CASKAGGGELFF,TGTGCCAGCAAGGCGGGGGGTGGGGAGCTGTTTTTT
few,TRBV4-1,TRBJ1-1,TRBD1,CASSHGQGAGNTEAFF,TGCGCCAGCAGCCACGGACAGGGAGCGGGCAACACTGAAGCTTTCTTT
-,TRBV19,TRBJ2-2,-,CASKGWKEHTGELFF,TGTGCCAGTAAGGGGTGGAAGGAGCACACCGGGGAGCTGTTTTTT
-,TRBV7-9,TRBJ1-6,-,CASSLVSESPLHF,TGTGCCAGCAGCTTAGTATCTGAGTCACCCCTCCACTTT
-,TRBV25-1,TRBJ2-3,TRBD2,CASSLAGGGVTDTQYF,TGTGCCAGCAGTCTAGCGGGAGGAGGGGTCACAGATACGCAGTATTTT
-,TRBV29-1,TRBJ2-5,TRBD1,CSVSRDRGAETQYF,TGCAGCGTTAGCCGGGACAGGGGGGCAGAGACCCAGTACTTC
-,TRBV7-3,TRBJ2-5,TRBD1,CASSSTGGGRQETQYF,TGTGCCAGCAGCTCGACAGGGGGTGGAAGGCAAGAGACCCAGTACTTC
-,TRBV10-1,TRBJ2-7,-,CASSEPKFGSPYYEQYF,TGCGCCAGCAGTGAGCCCAAGTTCGGGTCCCCTTACTACGAGCAGTACTTC
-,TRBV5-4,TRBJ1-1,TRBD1,CASSSNRGTEAFF,TGTGCCAGCAGCTCGAACAGGGGTACTGAAGCTTTCTTT
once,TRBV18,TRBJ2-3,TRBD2,CASSAGGPPDDTQYF,TGTGCCAGCTCAGCGGGAGGACCTCCCGACGATACGCAGTATTTT
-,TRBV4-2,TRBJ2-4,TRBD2,CASSQDQLAGEDDIQYF,TGTGCCAGCAGCCAAGATCAGCTAGCGGGTGAGGATGACATTCAGTACTTC
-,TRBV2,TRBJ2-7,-,CASSGGRGYEQYF,TGTGCCAGCAGTGGTGGGAGGGGGTACGAGCAGTACTTC
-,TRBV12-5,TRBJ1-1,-,CASGSLWNTEAFF,TGTGCTAGTGGTTCCCTCTGGAACACTGAAGCTTTCTTT
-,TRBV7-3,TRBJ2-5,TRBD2,CASSFQAGGSETQYF,TGTGCCAGCAGCTTCCAAGCGGGGGGCTCGGAGACCCAGTACTTC
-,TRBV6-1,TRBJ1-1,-,CASSEGVGNTEAFF,TGTGCCAGCAGTGAGGGAGTCGGGAACACTGAAGCTTTCTTT
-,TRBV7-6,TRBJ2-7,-,CASSLVLGSYEQYF,TGTGCCAGCAGCTTAGTTCTAGGATCCTACGAGCAGTACTTC
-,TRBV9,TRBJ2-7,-,CASSVAPRAVGEQYF,TGTGCCAGCAGCGTAGCCCCCAGGGCTGTAGGTGAGCAGTACTTC
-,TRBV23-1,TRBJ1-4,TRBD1,CASSPPDRGGEKLFF,TGCGCCAGCAGTCCTCCAGACAGGGGAGGTGAAAAACTGTTTTTT
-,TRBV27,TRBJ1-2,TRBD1,CASSAGQGGGYTF,TGTGCCAGCAGTGCGGGACAGGGAGGTGGCTACACCTTC
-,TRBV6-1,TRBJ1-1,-,CASSEGGATEAFF,TGTGCCAGCAGCGAGGGGGGGGCTACTGAAGCTTTCTTT
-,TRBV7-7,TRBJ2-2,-,CASSLDRQAGELFF,TGTGCTAGCAGCTTAGATCGGCAGGCAGGGGAGCTGTTTTTT
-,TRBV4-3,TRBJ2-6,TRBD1,CASSHGTGSSGANVLTF,TGCGCCAGCAGCCACGGGACAGGGAGTTCTGGGGCCAACGTCCTGACTTTC
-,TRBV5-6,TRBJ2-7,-,CASSGSPGSYEQYF,TGTGCCAGCAGCGGTAGTCCCGGCTCCTACGAGCAGTACTTC
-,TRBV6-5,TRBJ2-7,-,CASREQGGSSYEQYF,TGTGCCAGCAGAGAACAAGGGGGTAGCTCCTACGAGCAGTACTTC